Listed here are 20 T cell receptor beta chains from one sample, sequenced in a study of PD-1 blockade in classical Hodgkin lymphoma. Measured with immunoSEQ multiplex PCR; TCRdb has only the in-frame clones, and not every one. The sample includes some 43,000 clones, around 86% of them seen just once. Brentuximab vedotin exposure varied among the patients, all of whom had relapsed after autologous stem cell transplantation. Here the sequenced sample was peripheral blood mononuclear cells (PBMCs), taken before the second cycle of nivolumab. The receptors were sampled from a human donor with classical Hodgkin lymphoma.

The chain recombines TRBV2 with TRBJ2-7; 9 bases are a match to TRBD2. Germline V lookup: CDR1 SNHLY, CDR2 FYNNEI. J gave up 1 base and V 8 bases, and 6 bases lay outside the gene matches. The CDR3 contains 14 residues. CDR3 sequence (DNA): TGTGCCAGCTTAGCGGGGGCACGATCCTACGAGCAGTACTTC. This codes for CASLAGARSYEQYF.

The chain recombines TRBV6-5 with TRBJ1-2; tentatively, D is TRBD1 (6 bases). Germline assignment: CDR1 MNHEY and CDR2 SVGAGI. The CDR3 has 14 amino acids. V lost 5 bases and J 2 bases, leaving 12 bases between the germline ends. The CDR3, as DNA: TGTGCCAGCAGTCCCTTCCAGGGGAACTATGGCTACACCTTC. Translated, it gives CASSPFQGNYGYTF.

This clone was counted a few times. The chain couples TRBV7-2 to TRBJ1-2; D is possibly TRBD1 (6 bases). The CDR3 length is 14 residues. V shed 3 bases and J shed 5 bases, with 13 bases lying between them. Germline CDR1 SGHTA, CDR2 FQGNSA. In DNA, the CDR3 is TGTGCCAGCAGCTTTTCGTCCAGGGGATATGGCTACACCTTC. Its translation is CASSFSSRGYGYTF.

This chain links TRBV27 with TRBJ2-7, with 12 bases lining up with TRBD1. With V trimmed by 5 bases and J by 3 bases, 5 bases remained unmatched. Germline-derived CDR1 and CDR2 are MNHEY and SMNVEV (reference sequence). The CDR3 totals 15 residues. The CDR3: CASSGTGGARYEQYF. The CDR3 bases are TGTGCCAGCAGTGGGACAGGGGGCGCTCGCTACGAGCAGTACTTC.

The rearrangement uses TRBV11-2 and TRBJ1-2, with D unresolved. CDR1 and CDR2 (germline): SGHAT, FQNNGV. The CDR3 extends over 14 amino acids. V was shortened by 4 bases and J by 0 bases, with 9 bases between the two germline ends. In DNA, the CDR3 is TGTGCCAGCAGCTCGGACGGAACTAACTATGGCTACACCTTC. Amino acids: CASSSDGTNYGYTF.

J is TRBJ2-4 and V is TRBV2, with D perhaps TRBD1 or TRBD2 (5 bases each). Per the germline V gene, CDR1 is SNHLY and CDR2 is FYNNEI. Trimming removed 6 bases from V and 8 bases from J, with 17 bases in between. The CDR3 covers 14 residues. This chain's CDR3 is CASRMVGRGDIQYF. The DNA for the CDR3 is TGTGCCAGCAGGATGGTTGGGCGAGGGGACATTCAGTACTTC.

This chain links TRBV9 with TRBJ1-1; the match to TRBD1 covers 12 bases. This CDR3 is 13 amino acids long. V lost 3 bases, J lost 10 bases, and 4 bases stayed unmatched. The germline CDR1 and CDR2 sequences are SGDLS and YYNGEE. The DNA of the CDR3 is TGTGCCAGCAGCGCGGGGACAGGGGGCCCAGCTTTCTTT. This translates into CASSAGTGGPAFF.

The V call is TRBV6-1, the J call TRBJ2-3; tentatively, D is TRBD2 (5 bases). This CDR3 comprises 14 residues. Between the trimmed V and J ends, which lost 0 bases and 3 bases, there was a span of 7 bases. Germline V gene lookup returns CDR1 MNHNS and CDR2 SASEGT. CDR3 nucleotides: TGTGCCAGCAGTGAAGCGCCGGGGACAGATACGCAGTATTTT. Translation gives CASSEAPGTDTQYF.

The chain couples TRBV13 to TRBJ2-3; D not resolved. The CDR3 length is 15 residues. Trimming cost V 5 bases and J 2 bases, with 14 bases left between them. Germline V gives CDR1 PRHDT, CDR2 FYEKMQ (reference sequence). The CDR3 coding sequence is TGTGCCAGCAGCCCAACTCAAAAACCCACAGATACGCAGTATTTT. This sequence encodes CASSPTQKPTDTQYF.

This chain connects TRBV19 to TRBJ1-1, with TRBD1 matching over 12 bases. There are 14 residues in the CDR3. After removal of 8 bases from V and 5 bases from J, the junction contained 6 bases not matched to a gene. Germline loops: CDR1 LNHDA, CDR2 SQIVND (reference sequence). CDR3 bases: TGTGCCAGTGACCGGGACAGGGGGCGAACTGAAGCTTTCTTT. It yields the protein CASDRDRGRTEAFF.

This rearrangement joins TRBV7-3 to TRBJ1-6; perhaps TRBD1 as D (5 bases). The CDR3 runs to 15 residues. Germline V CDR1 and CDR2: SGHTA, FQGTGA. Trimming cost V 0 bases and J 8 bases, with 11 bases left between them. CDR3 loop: CASSLTWGGDSPLHF. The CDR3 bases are TGTGCCAGCAGCTTAACGTGGGGGGGGGATTCACCCCTCCACTTT.

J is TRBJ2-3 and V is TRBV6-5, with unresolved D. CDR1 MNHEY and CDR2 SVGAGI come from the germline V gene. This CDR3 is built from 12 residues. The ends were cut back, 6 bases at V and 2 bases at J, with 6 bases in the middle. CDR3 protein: CASRADTDTQYF. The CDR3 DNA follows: TGTGCCAGCAGAGCCGACACAGATACGCAGTATTTT.

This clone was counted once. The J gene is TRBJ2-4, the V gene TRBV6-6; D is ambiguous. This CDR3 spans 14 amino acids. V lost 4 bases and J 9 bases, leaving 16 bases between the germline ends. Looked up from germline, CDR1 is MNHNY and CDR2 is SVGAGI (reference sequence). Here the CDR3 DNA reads TGTGCCAGCAGTTCCGCTAGTTCCTCCCGCATTCAGTACTTC. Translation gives CASSSASSSRIQYF.

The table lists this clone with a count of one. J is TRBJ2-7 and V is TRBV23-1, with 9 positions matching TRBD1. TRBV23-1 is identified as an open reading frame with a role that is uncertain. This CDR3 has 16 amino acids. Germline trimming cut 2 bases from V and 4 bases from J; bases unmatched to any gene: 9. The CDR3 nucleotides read TGCGCCAGCAGTCAAAAATGCCGGGACAGGGCTTACGAGCAGTACTTC. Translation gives CASSQKCRDRAYEQYF.

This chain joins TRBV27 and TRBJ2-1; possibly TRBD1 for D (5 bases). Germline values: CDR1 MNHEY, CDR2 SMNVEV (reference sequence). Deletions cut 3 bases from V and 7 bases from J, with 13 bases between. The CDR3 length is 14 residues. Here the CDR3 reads CASSLNAGMNEQFF. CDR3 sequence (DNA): TGTGCCAGCAGTTTGAACGCAGGGATGAATGAGCAGTTCTTC.

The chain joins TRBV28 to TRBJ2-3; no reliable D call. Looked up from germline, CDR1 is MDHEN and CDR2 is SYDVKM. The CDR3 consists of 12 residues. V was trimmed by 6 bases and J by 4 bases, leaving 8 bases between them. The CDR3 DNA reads TGTGCCAGCAGCCCTAGGGCAGATACGCAGTATTTT. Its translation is CASSPRADTQYF.

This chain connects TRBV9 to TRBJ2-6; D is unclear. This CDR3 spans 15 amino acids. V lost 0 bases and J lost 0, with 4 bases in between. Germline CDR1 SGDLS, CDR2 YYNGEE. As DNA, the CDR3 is TGTGCCAGCAGCGTAGCCGGCTCTGGGGCCAACGTCCTGACTTTC. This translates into CASSVAGSGANVLTF.

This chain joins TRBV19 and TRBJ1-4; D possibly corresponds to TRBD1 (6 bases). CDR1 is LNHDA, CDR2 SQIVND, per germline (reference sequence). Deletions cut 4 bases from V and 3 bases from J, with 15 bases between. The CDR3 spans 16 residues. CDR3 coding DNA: TGTGCCAGTAGTAACCCCAAACAGGGATCTAATGAAAAACTGTTTTTT. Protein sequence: CASSNPKQGSNEKLFF.

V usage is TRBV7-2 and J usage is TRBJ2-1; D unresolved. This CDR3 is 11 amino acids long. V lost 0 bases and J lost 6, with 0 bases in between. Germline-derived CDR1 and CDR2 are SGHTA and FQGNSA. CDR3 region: CASSLANEQFF. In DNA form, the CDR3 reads TGTGCCAGCAGCTTAGCCAATGAGCAGTTCTTC.

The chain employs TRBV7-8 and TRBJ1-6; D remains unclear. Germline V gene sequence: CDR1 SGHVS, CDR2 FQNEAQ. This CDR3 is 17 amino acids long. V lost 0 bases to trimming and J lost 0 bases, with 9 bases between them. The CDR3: CASSLAGQDSYNSPLHF. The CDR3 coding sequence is TGTGCCAGCAGCTTAGCGGGCCAAGACTCCTATAATTCACCCCTCCACTTT.